Presented here are 3 T cell receptor beta chains from one specimen sequenced in a study of blood T cell repertoires in COVID-19. Sequenced by immunoSEQ multiplex PCR; TCRdb stores in-frame clones only, minus some. The table includes around 150,000 clones, over 80% detected once. The sample comprised PBMCs or T cells enriched from blood (not recorded which). The receptors originated from a woman aged 40 to 55 who had recovered from COVID-19.

V and J are TRBV5-1 and TRBJ1-2, with 8 bases lining up with TRBD1. Unmatched junction bases numbered 17, after V lost 4 bases and J lost 6 bases. Germline CDR1 is SGHRS and CDR2 is YFSETQ. There are 17 residues in the CDR3. The CDR3 DNA sequence: TGCGCCAGCAGCCTTACCTCCAGGGGGCCCTATGAAGATGGCTACACCTTC. Translating it yields CASSLTSRGPYEDGYTF.

This clone has a single count. This chain uses TRBV14 with TRBJ1-1; TRBD1 agrees at 7 bases. With V trimmed by 2 bases and J by 2 bases, 5 bases remained unmatched. Germline CDR1 and CDR2: SGHDN and FVKESK. CDR3 length: 15 amino acids. The CDR3 region has the DNA TGTGCCAGCAGCCAATGGCCAGGGGGTAACACTGAAGCTTTCTTT. Protein sequence: CASSQWPGGNTEAFF.

The chain links TRBV2 to TRBJ2-7; the D is unclear. Trimming left V 2 bases short and J 7 bases short, with 6 bases between. The CDR3 sequence is 11 residues long. Germline lookup yields CDR1 SNHLY and CDR2 FYNNEI. CDR3 sequence (DNA): TGTGCCAGCAGTGAATTCCAGGAGCAGTACTTC. Its translation is CASSEFQEQYF.